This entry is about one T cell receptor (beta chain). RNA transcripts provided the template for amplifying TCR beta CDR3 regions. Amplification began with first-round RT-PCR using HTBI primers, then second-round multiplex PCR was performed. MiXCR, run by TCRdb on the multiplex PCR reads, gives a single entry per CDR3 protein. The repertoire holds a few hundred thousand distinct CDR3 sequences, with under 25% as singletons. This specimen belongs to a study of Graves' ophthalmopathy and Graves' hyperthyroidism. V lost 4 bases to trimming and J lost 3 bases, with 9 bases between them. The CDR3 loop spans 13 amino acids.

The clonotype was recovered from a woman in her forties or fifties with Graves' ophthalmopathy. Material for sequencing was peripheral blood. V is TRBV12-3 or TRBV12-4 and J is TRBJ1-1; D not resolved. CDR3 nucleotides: TGTGCCAGCAGTTCCAAGGGCGACACTGAAGCTTTCTTT. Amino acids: CASSSKGDTEAFF.